This T cell receptor (beta chain) was profiled in a study of blood T cells in healthy people across ages (dated by TCRdb to the mid-2010s). Study-wide context: Template switching captured roughly one uniquely barcoded TCR beta cDNA molecule per two T cells in model experiments. The study measured age-related changes in TCR beta repertoire diversity using deep sequencing normalized with unique cDNA molecular identifiers. The donors were divided into four age groups: young (average approximately 16 years), middle-aged (approximately 41), aged (about 62) and long-lived (82). To avoid experimental bias, donors of different ages were spread randomly across the sequencing lanes. Using the same blood draw, the study looked at two additional independent replicas of 1 million unique cDNA reads for two donors, one aged 18 to 30 and the other aged 80 or older. Points the paper makes about the study in general: Conclusive comparison of naive and antigen-experienced compartments was prevented by the profiling of bulk unsorted PBMCs. Donor CMV infection status was unknown, potentially confounding age-related changes in expanded clonotypes. A strong correlation was found between observed TCR beta diversity and the percentage of naive T cells measured by flow cytometry. Observed TCR beta diversity per million T cells fell roughly linearly with age, and a significant reduction was already apparent by age around 39. Estimates of total diversity based on one million sequenced T cells were regarded as lower bounds and as underestimates. Compared with the aged group, more naive CD4+ T cells, fewer expanded clones and increased TCR diversity were shown by the long-lived group, suggesting age selection.

Donors were 35 to 40 systemically healthy Caucasian individuals from Russia aged roughly 6 to 90 years. Each donor gave around 9.9 milliliters of peripheral blood, collected into EDTA-treated Vacutainer tubes. PBMCs were isolated by Ficoll-Paque density-gradient centrifugation, with at least 6 million obtained per sample. Total RNA, at least 5 micrograms per sample, was extracted from PBMCs with Trizol reagent. For every donor, an aliquot of PBMCs went through flow cytometry to measure the percentages of naive CD45RAhigh/CD27high T cells. Libraries were made using 5' RACE. Sequenced using an Illumina HiSeq 2500. A second PCR of roughly 6 to 11 cycles was run with a J-beta primer mix and a sample-barcoded 5' primer. A unique molecular identifier was introduced onto each TCR beta cDNA molecule by a template-switch 5' adaptor carrying 12 random nucleotides. At least 2.5 million CDR3-containing paired-end reads were obtained from each sample. All of the RNA was converted into first-strand cDNA using the Mint cDNA synthesis kit, with a TRBC-specific oligonucleotide serving as the primer. After uracil-DNA glycosylase treatment, a first 18-cycle PCR used universal primers M1SS and BC2_uni_R on all cDNA. The published analysis was carried out like this. Normalization of each sample was performed by random selection of 1 million high-quality reads, each carrying a distinct molecular identifier. Instead of being binned into consensus sequences, reads that shared molecular identifiers were thrown out. MiTCR, with a Q25 quality threshold and the strictest error-elimination algorithm, was used for CDR3 identification, clonotype clustering and error correction. Lower-bound total TCR beta diversity was estimated with a nonparametric unseen species model using Euler transformation. Through fastp at Q25 and MiXCR, TCRdb rebuilt clones from the public reads, retaining in-frame beta chains. CDR3 protein duplicates are merged, each entry listing the most common genes and DNA. The V and J calls follow TCRdb's processing rather than the paper's. Across this sample there are roughly 800,000 distinct CDR3 sequences, with about 55% seen only once. The ten biggest clones cover around 40% of the sample.

With regard to this clonotype: Its recognized antigen is unknown. One junction end does not reproduce the germline sequence, and a read error may be involved.

The sample was blood. This sequence was found in an elderly man in good health.

DNA sequence: TGTGCCACCAGCAGTCTCCGGCAGGGCTACAATAAGCAGTTCTTC. Translated, it reads CATSSLRQGYNKQFF. The chain is assembled from TRBV15 and TRBJ2-1; the D region possibly corresponds to TRBD1 (5 bases align). From cysteine to phenylalanine, the CDR3 is 15 amino acids long. Here the CDR3 DNA is all that survives: 45 bases in frame from base 1. From a lookup of the germline V gene (reference sequence), CDR1 and CDR2 are LNHNV and YYDKDF.